Presented here are 16 T cell receptor beta chains from one specimen sequenced in a study of T cells in Graves' hyperthyroidism and ophthalmopathy. TCR beta CDR3 sequences were amplified from RNA transcripts. First-round RT-PCR with HTBI primers amplified the TCR CDR3 region. Each CDR3 protein gets one entry after TCRdb re-called the multiplex PCR reads with MiXCR. The sample holds hundreds of thousands of distinct CDR3 sequences, just under 20% seen once. Sequenced input: blood. These receptors all stem from a man in his forties with Graves' ophthalmopathy.

This clonotype has at least ten counts. J is TRBJ2-3 and V is TRBV10-3, with D possibly matching TRBD2 (5 bases). Trimming left V 3 bases short and J 0 bases short, with 10 bases between. This CDR3 has 15 amino acids. CDR1 is ENHRY and CDR2 is SYGVKD in the germline V gene. CDR3 nucleotide sequence: TGTGCCATCAGTGACCTGAGCGGTAGCACAGATACGCAGTATTTT. It is translated as CAISDLSGSTDTQYF.

The chain joins TRBV7-2 to TRBJ2-5; 7 bases fit TRBD2. The CDR3 has 11 residues. V shed 5 bases and J 12 bases; nucleotides not matched to a gene: 6. Per germline, CDR1 SGHTA and CDR2 FQGNSA. The CDR3 region is CASSVGGSKYF. CDR3 DNA sequence: TGTGCCAGCAGCGTAGGCGGGAGTAAGTACTTC.

The V and J genes are TRBV3-1 and TRBJ1-2, with a weak D call TRBD1 (5 bases). In germline, CDR1 is LGHDT, CDR2 YNNKEL (reference sequence). The CDR3 runs to 16 residues. V lost 0 bases, J lost 4 bases, and 15 bases lay in between. The CDR3 nucleotides are TGTGCCAGCAGCCAAGATGGCAGGGTGTATTTCTATGGCTACACCTTC. Translation: CASSQDGRVYFYGYTF.

This rearrangement joins TRBV5-1 to TRBJ2-5; D unclear. This CDR3 spans 12 amino acids. From germline, CDR1 is SGHRS and CDR2 YFSETQ. V lost 3 bases and J 4 bases, leaving 7 bases between the germline ends. CDR3 sequence: CASSSFGETQYF. CDR3 DNA sequence: TGCGCCAGCAGCTCTTTTGGAGAGACCCAGTACTTC.

Many counts were recorded for this clonotype. The chain uses TRBV5-1 and TRBJ2-7, with 9 bases matching TRBD1. Germline CDR1 and CDR2: SGHRS and YFSETQ. The CDR3 sequence is 13 residues long. V gave up 3 bases and J gave up 3 bases; unmatched junction bases: 1. The CDR3 protein is CASSSTGGYEQYF. The DNA of the CDR3 is TGCGCCAGCAGCTCGACAGGGGGCTACGAGCAGTACTTC. Drawing the rest from reference TRBV5-1 and TRBJ2-7, the complete variable domain is KAGVTQTPRYLIKTRGQQVTLSCSPISGHRSVSWYQQTPGQGLQFLFEYFSETQRNKGNFPGRFSGRQFSNSRSEMNVSTLELGDSALYLCASSSTGGYEQYFGPGTRLTVT.

The V call is TRBV3-1, the J call TRBJ1-1, with 9 bases that match TRBD1. V was clipped by 2 bases and J by 3 bases; unmatched bases: 7. This CDR3 is built from 16 residues. Germline-derived CDR1 and CDR2 are LGHDT and YNNKEL (reference sequence). For the CDR3, the DNA is TGTGCCAGCAGCCAATCCCGCGGACAGGGGCACACTGAAGCTTTCTTT. It yields the protein CASSQSRGQGHTEAFF. Variable domain in full (rest from reference TRBV3-1 and TRBJ1-1): DTAVSQTPKYLVTQMGNDKSIKCEQNLGHDTMYWYKQDSKKFLKIMFSYNNKELIINETVPNRFSPKSPDKAHLNLHINSLELGDSAVYFCASSQSRGQGHTEAFFGQGTRLTVV.

This sequence joins TRBV7-2 and TRBJ2-3; 12 positions match TRBD2. The CDR3 extends over 16 amino acids. Trimming removed 6 bases from V and 5 bases from J; junction bases left unmatched: 9. CDR1 and CDR2 (germline): SGHTA, FQGNSA. CDR3 sequence (DNA): TGTGCCAGCAGTGACCCTCTAGCGGGAGGGTTAGATACGCAGTATTTT. It specifies CASSDPLAGGLDTQYF.

V is TRBV7-9 and J is TRBJ1-4; tentatively, D is TRBD1 (6 bases). Germline loops: CDR1 SEHNR, CDR2 FQNEAQ (reference sequence). CDR3 length equals 14 residues. Trimming took off 5 bases at V and 8 bases at J, with 15 bases between the two ends. CDR3 region: CASSASGAREKLFF. CDR3 sequence (DNA): TGTGCCAGCAGCGCCTCGGGGGCTCGAGAAAAACTGTTTTTT.

This clonotype has just a few counts. The V gene is TRBV14, the J gene TRBJ2-1; D gene unclear. V lost 4 bases to trimming and J lost 0 bases, with 10 bases between them. The CDR3 runs to 15 residues. Germline assignment: CDR1 SGHDN and CDR2 FVKESK. This chain's CDR3 is CASSRQVSSYNEQFF. As DNA, the CDR3 is TGTGCCAGCAGCCGCCAGGTCAGCTCCTACAATGAGCAGTTCTTC.

The chain recombines TRBV20-1 with TRBJ2-7; TRBD2 matches at 9 bases. CDR3 length equals 17 residues. CDR1 and CDR2 from the germline V gene are DFQATT and SNEGSKA (reference sequence). V gave up 2 bases and J gave up 3 bases; unmatched junction bases: 14. Here the CDR3 DNA reads TGCAGTGCTAGATCATGGGTTAGGACTAGCGAGGGCTACGAGCAGTACTTC. Its protein is CSARSWVRTSEGYEQYF.

Ten or more counts support this clonotype. The junction shows a germline mismatch at one end, possibly a read error. V is TRBV6-1 and J is TRBJ2-7; possible D gene TRBD1, 6 bases. The CDR3 is 14 amino acids. Looked up from germline, CDR1 is MNHNS and CDR2 is SASEGT. The DNA of the CDR3 is TGTGCCAGCGGTGACAGGATCCCCTCCTACGAGCAGTACTTC. It specifies CASGDRIPSYEQYF.

This clonotype was seen a handful of times. This chain connects TRBV7-9 to TRBJ1-1; D gene unclear. The germline CDR1 and CDR2 sequences are SEHNR and FQNEAQ (reference sequence). The V end was cut by 5 bases, the J end by 6 bases, with 19 bases between. The CDR3 consists of 15 residues. DNA for the CDR3: TGTGCCAGCAGCCCCCGTCTCGGTAAGGCGGCTGAAGCTTTCTTT. Translated: CASSPRLGKAAEAFF.

This clonotype was found a few times. The rearrangement uses TRBV5-1 and TRBJ2-3, with D uncertain. CDR1 and CDR2 (germline): SGHRS, YFSETQ. The V and J ends lost 7 bases and 0 bases respectively, with 18 bases between them. The CDR3 contains 16 residues. CDR3 protein: CASRYRQSSSTDTQYF. The CDR3 DNA reads TGCGCCAGCCGCTATCGACAATCCTCTAGCACAGATACGCAGTATTTT.

In its sample, this clonotype was seen a few times. This chain uses TRBV20-1 with TRBJ2-3, with a tentative D call TRBD2 (6 bases). Germline assignment: CDR1 DFQATT and CDR2 SNEGSKA (reference sequence). V was clipped by 3 bases and J by 1 base, with 14 bases between them. This CDR3 spans 15 amino acids. This CDR3 reads CSARTGRGRTDTQYF. CDR3 bases: TGCAGTGCTAGGACCGGGCGGGGCCGCACAGATACGCAGTATTTT.

The chain employs TRBV12-3 or TRBV12-4 and TRBJ2-5; D is ambiguous. Trimming cost V 3 bases and J 1 base, with 9 bases left between them. This CDR3 is 14 amino acids long. The CDR3 region is CASSFSLLQETQYF. The CDR3 bases are TGTGCCAGCAGTTTCAGTCTACTCCAAGAGACCCAGTACTTC.

This rearrangement joins TRBV13 to TRBJ2-6; D may be TRBD2 (6 bases). The CDR3 is made up of 18 amino acids. V was cut by 4 bases and J by 4 bases, with 20 bases left in between. Per the germline V gene, CDR1 is PRHDT and CDR2 is FYEKMQ (reference sequence). CDR3 sequence: CASSSSRDFLRGANVLTF. The CDR3 DNA is TGTGCCAGCAGCTCGAGCCGGGACTTCCTACGGGGGGCCAACGTCCTGACTTTC.